This T cell receptor beta chain was obtained from a study of blood T cells in healthy people across ages. Only a few counts were recorded for this clonotype. The antigen remains unidentified. The CDR3 loop spans 11 amino acids. Next came a second PCR, run for about 6 to 12 cycles, which used a sample-barcoded 5' primer along with a J-beta primer mix. One entry per CDR3 protein results from TCRdb running MiXCR on the 5' RACE reads. Seen here are roughly 1.9 million distinct CDR3 sequences, about 39% observed once, and the top ten hold under 25%. General study points: Among T cells, TCR beta diversity per million cells dropped roughly linearly as age rose. Both naive CD4+ cell counts and diversity were greater in long-lived donors than in aged donors.

V usage is TRBV21-1 and J usage is TRBJ2-4; TRBD2, the table's D call, was not compared with the DNA. TRBV21-1 has pseudogene status. The sample was blood. The receptor was derived from a human donor in good health. The CDR3 DNA is TGTGCCAGCAGTCCGTCGCGGGAGCAGTACTTC. Translating gives CASSPSREQYF.